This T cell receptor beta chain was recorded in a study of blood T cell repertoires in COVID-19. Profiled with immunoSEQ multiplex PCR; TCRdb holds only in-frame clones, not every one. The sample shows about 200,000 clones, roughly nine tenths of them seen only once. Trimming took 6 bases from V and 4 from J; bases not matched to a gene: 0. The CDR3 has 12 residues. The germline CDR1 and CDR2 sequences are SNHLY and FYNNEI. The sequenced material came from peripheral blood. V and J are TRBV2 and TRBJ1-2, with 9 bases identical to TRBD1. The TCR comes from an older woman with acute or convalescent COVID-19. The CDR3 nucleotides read TGTGCCAGCAGGGGACAGGGCTATGGCTACACCTTC. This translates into CASRGQGYGYTF.